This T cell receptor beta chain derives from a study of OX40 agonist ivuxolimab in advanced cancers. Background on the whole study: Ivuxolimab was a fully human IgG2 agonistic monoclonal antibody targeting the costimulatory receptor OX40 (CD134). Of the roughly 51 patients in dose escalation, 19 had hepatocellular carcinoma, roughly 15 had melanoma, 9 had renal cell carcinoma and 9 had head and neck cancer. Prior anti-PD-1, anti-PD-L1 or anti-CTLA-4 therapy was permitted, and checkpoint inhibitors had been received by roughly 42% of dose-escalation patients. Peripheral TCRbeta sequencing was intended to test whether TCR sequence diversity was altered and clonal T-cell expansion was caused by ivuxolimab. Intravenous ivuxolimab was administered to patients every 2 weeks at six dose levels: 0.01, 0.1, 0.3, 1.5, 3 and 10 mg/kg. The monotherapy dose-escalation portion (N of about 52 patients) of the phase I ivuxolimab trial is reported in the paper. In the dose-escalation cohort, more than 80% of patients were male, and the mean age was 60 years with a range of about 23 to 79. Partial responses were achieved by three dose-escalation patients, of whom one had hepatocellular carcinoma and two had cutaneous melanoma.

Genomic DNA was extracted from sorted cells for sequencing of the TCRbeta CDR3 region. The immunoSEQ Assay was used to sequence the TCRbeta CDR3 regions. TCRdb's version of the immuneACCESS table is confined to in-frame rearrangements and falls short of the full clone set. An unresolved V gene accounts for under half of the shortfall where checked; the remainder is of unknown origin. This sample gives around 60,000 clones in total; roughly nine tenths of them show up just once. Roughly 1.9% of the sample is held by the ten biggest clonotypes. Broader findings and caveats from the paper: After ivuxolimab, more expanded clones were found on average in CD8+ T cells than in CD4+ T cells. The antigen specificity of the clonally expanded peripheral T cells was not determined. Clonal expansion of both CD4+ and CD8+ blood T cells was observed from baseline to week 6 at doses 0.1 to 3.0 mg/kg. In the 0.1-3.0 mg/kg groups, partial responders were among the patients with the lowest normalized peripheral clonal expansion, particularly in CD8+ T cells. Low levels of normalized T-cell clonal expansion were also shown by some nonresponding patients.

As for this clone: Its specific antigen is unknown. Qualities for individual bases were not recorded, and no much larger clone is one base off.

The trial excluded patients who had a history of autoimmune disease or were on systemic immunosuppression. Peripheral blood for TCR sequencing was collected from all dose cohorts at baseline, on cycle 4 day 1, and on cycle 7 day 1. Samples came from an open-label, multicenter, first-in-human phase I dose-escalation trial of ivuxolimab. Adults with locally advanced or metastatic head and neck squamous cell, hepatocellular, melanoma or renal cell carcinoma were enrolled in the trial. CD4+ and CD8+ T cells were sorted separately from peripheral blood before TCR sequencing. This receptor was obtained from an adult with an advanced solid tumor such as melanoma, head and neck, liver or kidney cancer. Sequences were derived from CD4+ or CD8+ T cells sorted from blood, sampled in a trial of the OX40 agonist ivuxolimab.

The bases read TGTGCCAGCAGCTTGGGACTAGCGACGAACACCGGGGAGCTGTTTTTT. Its translation reads: CASSLGLATNTGELFF. The rearranged chain carries TRBV5-4 and TRBJ2-2, with 8 central nucleotides matching TRBD2. In the germline V gene (reference sequence), CDR1 corresponds to SGHNT and CDR2 to YYREEE. The germline V and J ends show losses of 0 bases and 0 bases respectively, and no gene match explains 1 base of the junction. Its CDR3 holds 16 amino acids, cysteine through phenylalanine. Only the CDR3 DNA stays, 48 bases, in frame from base 1.